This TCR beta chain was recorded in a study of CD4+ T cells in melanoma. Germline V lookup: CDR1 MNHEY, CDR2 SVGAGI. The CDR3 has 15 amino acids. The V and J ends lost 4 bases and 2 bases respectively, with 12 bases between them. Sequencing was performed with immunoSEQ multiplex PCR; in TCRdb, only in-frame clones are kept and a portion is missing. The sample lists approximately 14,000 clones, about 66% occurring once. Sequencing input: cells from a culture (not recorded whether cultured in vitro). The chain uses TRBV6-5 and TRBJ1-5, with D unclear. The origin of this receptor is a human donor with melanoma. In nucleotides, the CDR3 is TGTGCCAGCAGTTCCGGGAGTGGAGGCAATCAGCCCCAGCATTTT. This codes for CASSSGSGGNQPQHF.